This T cell receptor beta chain emerged from a study of T cells in narcolepsy. Background on the study: Donors had narcolepsy type 1 or type 2, or were healthy controls.

Overall study results and limits: Blood of same and different patients, but not healthy controls, reportedly held recurring autoreactive clonotypes. Autoreactive clone sequences were missing from some blood memory CD4+ repertoires. Autoreactive HCRT-specific and TRIB2-specific clonotypes were marked in same-patient CSF-versus-blood CD4+ comparisons.

Here immunoSEQ multiplex PCR was the method, and the copy in TCRdb shows in-frame clones only, minus some. The table shows approximately 25,000 clones, with roughly two thirds occurring only once. In regard to this clone: What it binds is unknown.

The V end was cut by 0 bases, the J end by 4 bases, with 6 bases between. The CDR3 covers 13 residues. Germline lookup yields CDR1 LGHNA and CDR2 YSLEER. Sequencing was performed on memory (CD45RA-) CD4+ T cells from blood. This sequence originates from a human donor in good health. The chain is built from TRBV4-3 and TRBJ1-1; TRBD1 is a possible D gene (5 bases). CDR3 amino acids: CASSQDQGTEAFF. The CDR3 DNA reads TGCGCCAGCAGCCAAGATCAGGGCACTGAAGCTTTCTTT.